This TCR beta chain was retrieved from a study of vaccination effects on CD4 cells after COVID-19. Germline CDR1 DFQATT, CDR2 SNEGSKA (reference sequence). V lost 3 bases to trimming and J lost 8 bases, with 7 bases between them. This CDR3 comprises 11 residues. In its sample, this clone was seen once. No antigen is known for it. Assay: immunoSEQ multiplex PCR; the TCRdb copy retains only in-frame clones and omits some. Here the sample spans tens of thousands of clones, about four fifths being singletons. Following culture for roughly 10 days, CD4+ T cells were isolated. A PCR test confirmed that the person had SARS-CoV-2 infection between March and December 2020. All study participants received two doses of BNT162b2 or mRNA-1273 vaccine.

The chain links TRBV20-1 to TRBJ2-2; D gene unclear. This TCR was sampled from a human donor who had a prior SARS-CoV-2 infection. Sequences were derived from CD4+ T cells from PBMCs cultured without peptide, sampled after COVID-19 vaccination. This chain's CDR3 is CSASRQGELFF. Written as DNA, the CDR3 is TGCAGTGCTAGTCGCCAGGGGGAGCTGTTTTTT.